This T cell receptor (beta chain) was observed in a study of CD8 T cells in Susac syndrome. Study-level findings and limits: Only a relatively small number of individuals were included in the TCR sequencing and HLA analysis.

Random hexamers were used to reverse transcribe 0.5 to 1 ug of RNA. The authors amplified TCR beta CDR3 across 54 Vbeta and 13 Jbeta using immunoSEQ multiplex PCR. TCRdb reprocessed the immunoSEQ multiplex PCR reads with MiXCR, giving one entry per CDR3 protein. The sample comprises roughly 200,000 distinct CDR3 sequences, around 93% of which are singletons, and around 0.08% rests with the top ten. Germline lookup yields CDR1 MNHNS and CDR2 SASEGT. The CDR3 consists of 16 residues. About this clonotype itself: Its antigen is undetermined. Relative to the germline gene, one junction end is altered; a read error may explain this.

Sequencing targeted TCR beta in T cells from blood (CD8+ and CD4+). TEMRA cells were FACS-enriched, unlike CD8+ and CD4+ T cells, which were negatively isolated. This chain uses TRBV6-1 with TRBJ2-2, with D perhaps given as TRBD1 or TRBD2 (5 bases each). This receptor was identified in a human donor with multiple sclerosis. Material for sequencing was CD4+ T cells from PBMCs. The CDR3 region has the DNA TGTGCCATCAGTGACCCCGGGACGGTGAACACCGGGGAGCTGTTTTTT. Protein: CAISDPGTVNTGELFF.